This T cell receptor (beta chain) was observed in a study of T cells in Graves' hyperthyroidism and ophthalmopathy. There are many counts of this clonotype. The antigen remains undetermined. Inclusion characteristics of ophthalmopathy patients comprised a Clinical Activity Score of at least 3, a NOSPECS grade of at least 4, and duration under 3 months. Isolation of PBMCs was performed on 8.5 to 10 ml fresh peripheral blood. Amplified TCR beta CDR3 regions derived from RNA transcripts. An initial round of RT-PCR targeting the TCR CDR3 relied on the HTBI primer set. In TCRdb, the multiplex PCR reads were re-called with MiXCR into one record per CDR3 protein. Of 300,000 to 400,000 distinct CDR3 sequences listed, 18% are singletons. Germline values: CDR1 SGHVS, CDR2 FNYEAQ. CDR3 size: 15 residues. V lost 4 bases to trimming and J lost 0 bases, with 12 bases between them. Study observations and caveats: In the blood, most expanded thyroid clonotypes above 0.001 appeared as well.

The TCR originated in a man aged 18 to 30 with Graves' ophthalmopathy. Sequencing used blood. The gene calls are TRBV7-6 and TRBJ1-1; no clear D. CDR3 protein: CASSYRTGLNTEAFF. In nucleotides, the CDR3 is TGTGCCAGCAGCTACCGCACGGGCTTGAACACTGAAGCTTTCTTT.